This T cell receptor beta chain emerged from a study of blood T cell repertoires in COVID-19 (dated by TCRdb to about 2020). Some background on the complete study: Samples covering the acute and convalescent phases of COVID-19 were provided by collaborators in the United States, Italy and Spain. The prospective study material was composed of cDNA or gDNA derived from T cells, B-cell-depleted T cells, or PBMCs. Deeply sampled blood TCRbeta repertoires from subjects exposed to, actively infected with, or recovered from COVID-19 were included in the dataset. A freely available public database, intended as a resource for researchers studying the immune response to SARS-CoV-2, is where the repertoires were released. Samples came from the ongoing ImmuneRACE study (first 160 participants) plus 1,254 subjects from 6 global collaborators. Sample metadata almost always included a de-identified subject ID, COVID-19 status, age in years and sex. Where available, HLA class I and class II types were taken from metadata supplied by the sample provider and were not determined by assay-based typing.

Collaborating institutions collected whole blood in K2EDTA tubes following their own protocols. Collaborator samples were shipped for TCRbeta analysis as frozen whole blood, isolated PBMCs, or DNA extracted from either sample type. Beyond this particular receptor, the publication reports: The amount of clinical and demographic metadata varied by source and participant and was provided uncurated.

Worth noting for this clone: Its cognate antigen has yet to be identified. Base qualities are not recorded, but no much larger clone differs from it by a single base.

The CDR3 measures 13 amino acids from cysteine to phenylalanine. Of all the DNA, just the CDR3 is kept, 39 bases in frame from base 1. The junction shows trimming of 7 bases on V and 2 bases on J, and the gene matches do not reach 4 bases of it. From the germline V gene, CDR1 is SQVTM and CDR2 is ANQGSEA. TCRbeta CDR3 regions were amplified from genomic DNA by means of the immunoSEQ Assay, a bias-controlled multiplex PCR. From the authors' description of their analysis: The number of nucleated cells in each sample was estimated from the amplification of reference gene primers within the assay. To quantify the absolute abundance of each unique TCRbeta CDR3 rearrangement, sequence reads were collapsed and filtered. Productive Simpson clonality was computed per sample as the square root of Simpson's diversity index over productive rearrangements. TCRdb holds this immuneACCESS table with in-frame rearrangements only. Some clones are missing; in checked studies, unresolved V genes explain under half, and the rest has no known cause. V, J and clone size derive from that table, while D and trimming were established from the DNA sequence. This sample has about 270,000 clones in its table, and roughly nine tenths of those were observed once. About 8.6% of the sample is held by the ten biggest clonotypes.

This receptor was taken from a man aged 40-49 years with active or convalescent COVID-19. The rearrangement combines TRBV29-1 with TRBJ2-3; the junction holds 9 bases that match TRBD2. Input material: peripheral blood. The CDR3 protein sequence reads: CSGGGGATDTQYF. The DNA reads TGCAGCGGAGGCGGGGGGGCCACAGATACGCAGTATTTT.